The clone carrying this T cell receptor beta chain has just one count. Sequencing used immunoSEQ multiplex PCR; TCRdb keeps in-frame clones, though not all of them. The table shows just under 100,000 clones, with under 95% occurring only once. Germline CDR1 and CDR2: SGHRS and YFSETQ. Trimming took 4 bases from V and 4 from J, leaving 21 bases between them. The CDR3 has 16 amino acids. The sample originates from a study of T cell changes during pregnancy in multiple sclerosis. The receptor's source is a female donor with multiple sclerosis, enrolled in a pregnancy study. The chain is built from TRBV5-1 and TRBJ2-7; D possibly corresponds to TRBD2 (6 bases). Sequencing used peripheral blood, obtained after pregnancy. CDR3 in DNA: TGCGCCAGCAGCCCATCGCGGTTAGCGGCGCGTTACGAGCAGTACTTC. It encodes CASSPSRLAARYEQYF.